A single sample is the source of the 22 T cell receptor beta chains below, sequenced in a study of T cells in Graves' hyperthyroidism and ophthalmopathy. Amplification of TCR beta CDR3 regions was performed using RNA transcripts as template. Initially, a first-round RT-PCR of the TCR CDR3 employed the HTBI primer set. A single record per CDR3 protein comes from TCRdb applying MiXCR to the multiplex PCR reads. Of roughly 570,000 distinct CDR3 sequences listed, roughly 50% are singletons. Sample: peripheral blood or thyroid tissue (not recorded which). These receptor sequences come from an adult woman with Graves' disease, either hyperthyroidism or ophthalmopathy (not recorded which).

The chain links TRBV19 to TRBJ1-1; no firm D call. This CDR3 spans 13 amino acids. Germline CDR1 LNHDA, CDR2 SQIVND (reference sequence). The ends were cut back, 3 bases at V and 6 bases at J, with 11 bases in the middle. For the CDR3, the DNA is TGTGCCAGTAGTATTGAAACGAGTGCTGAAGCTTTCTTT. Translation: CASSIETSAEAFF.

The CDR3 bases are TGCAGCGTTGCGGGGTCCAACGGAGGTAATTCACCCCTCCACTTT. Its translation is CSVAGSNGGNSPLHF. The gene calls are TRBV29-1 and TRBJ1-6; no clear D. The CDR3 length is 15 residues. The ends were cut back, 4 bases at V and 6 bases at J, with 16 bases in the middle. CDR1 and CDR2 (germline): SQVTM, ANQGSEA.

The gene calls are TRBV6-4 and TRBJ2-5; D is unresolved. CDR3 size: 15 residues. Germline V gene sequence: CDR1 MRHNA, CDR2 SNTAGT. The V and J ends lost 0 bases and 5 bases respectively, with 13 bases between them. CDR3 sequence (DNA): TGTGCCAGCAGTGACTCGATGGCGTCGTGGGAGACCCAGTACTTC. This translates into CASSDSMASWETQYF.

Concerning this clonotype itself: A read error is likely, as this CDR3 ends without the conserved phenylalanine or tryptophan. Because the CDR3's place on the DNA is in doubt, the DNA is left out and the CDR3 is given as listed by TCRdb. The genes are TRBV5-1 and TRBJ1-1; TRBD1 is taken as the D call from the table, unchecked against the DNA. Germline CDR1 and CDR2: SGHRS and YFSETQ. The CDR3 comprises 11 residues, both ends counted. The CDR3: CASSLNGGAFY.

V usage is TRBV29-1 and J usage is TRBJ1-2; 8 nucleotides line up with TRBD1. The V and J ends lost 4 bases and 7 bases, in that order; junction bases with no gene match: 11. The CDR3 runs to 14 residues. CDR1 is SQVTM and CDR2 is ANQGSEA in the germline V gene. The CDR3 coding sequence is TGCAGCGTTGCGGATGACAGGGGTCCCCTTGGCTACACCTTC. This codes for CSVADDRGPLGYTF. The entire variable domain, with the rest obtained from reference TRBV29-1 and TRBJ1-2, is as follows: SAVISQKPSRDICQRGTSLTIQCQVDSQVTMMFWYRQQPGQSLTLIATANQGSEATYESGFVIDKFPISRPNLTFSTLTVSNMSPEDSSIYLCSVADDRGPLGYTFGSGTRLTVV.

This clonotype was observed a single time. The chain joins TRBV5-1 to TRBJ2-2; D is perhaps TRBD2 (6 bases). Trimming left V 4 bases short and J 0 bases short, with 22 bases between. This CDR3 has 19 residues. The V gene's germline CDR1 is SGHRS and CDR2 YFSETQ. The DNA of the CDR3 is TGCGCCAGCAGCACCCACCGGTCGGCGGGACGCGCGAACACCGGGGAGCTGTTTTTT. Protein product: CASSTHRSAGRANTGELFF.

V usage is TRBV20-1 and J usage is TRBJ2-2; tentatively, D is TRBD2 (6 bases). Germline V gene sequence: CDR1 DFQATT, CDR2 SNEGSKA (reference sequence). V lost 0 bases, J lost 9 bases, and 17 bases lay in between. The CDR3 loop spans 15 amino acids. The CDR3 coding sequence is TGCAGTGCTAGAGATCGTGGACTACTGACCTGGGAGCTGTTTTTT. This translates into CSARDRGLLTWELFF.

This clonotype has ten or more counts. J is TRBJ2-7 and V is TRBV2; weak D call: TRBD2 (6 bases). V lost 7 bases and J 3 bases, leaving 16 bases between the germline ends. The CDR3 is 14 residues long. CDR1 and CDR2 (germline): SNHLY, FYNNEI. In nucleotides, the CDR3 is TGTGCCAGCAAAGGAGGGAGAGAAATCTACGAGCAGTACTTC. Its translation is CASKGGREIYEQYF.

The chain uses TRBV29-1 and TRBJ1-2; 9 positions agree with TRBD1. CDR3 length: 12 amino acids. The germline V gene has CDR1 SQVTM and CDR2 ANQGSEA. Germline trimming cut 2 bases from V and 11 bases from J; bases unmatched to any gene: 6. This CDR3 reads CSVERVTGGYTF. In DNA form, the CDR3 reads TGCAGCGTTGAAAGGGTGACAGGGGGTTACACCTTC.

The V gene is TRBV7-2, the J gene TRBJ2-7; no reliable D call. The V gene's germline CDR1 is SGHTA and CDR2 FQGNSA. The CDR3 is 12 residues long. V was clipped by 5 bases and J by 6 bases, with 11 bases between them. CDR3 in amino acids: CASSPTRLEQYF. CDR3 bases: TGTGCCAGCAGCCCGACCCGCCTCGAGCAGTACTTC.

This clonotype was picked up many times. The CDR3 DNA follows: TGCGCCAGCAGCCCACCGGACAGGGGAACCGAGCAGTACTTC. This gives the protein CASSPPDRGTEQYF. The chain employs TRBV4-1 and TRBJ2-7, with 9 nucleotides matching TRBD1. Trimming removed 4 bases from V and 6 bases from J; junction bases left unmatched: 7. Germline V gene sequence: CDR1 MGHRA, CDR2 YSYEKL. The CDR3 contains 14 residues.

The chain couples TRBV20-1 to TRBJ1-1; D perhaps matches TRBD1 (6 bases). V lost 3 bases and J 8 bases, leaving 16 bases between the germline ends. Germline V gives CDR1 DFQATT, CDR2 SNEGSKA (reference sequence). This CDR3 has 13 amino acids. CDR3 coding DNA: TGCAGTGCTAGGGTGCTGGGGGCACTAGAAGCTTTCTTT. Residues: CSARVLGALEAFF.

The rearrangement uses TRBV2 and TRBJ2-5; perhaps TRBD1 as D (6 bases). Germline V gene lookup returns CDR1 SNHLY and CDR2 FYNNEI. The germline V and J ends were trimmed by 6 bases and 9 bases, with 23 bases remaining between them. This CDR3 contains 15 residues. The CDR3 reads CASRIRDGDNQPQYF. In DNA, the CDR3 is TGTGCCAGCAGAATCAGGGACGGGGACAATCAGCCCCAGTACTTC.

The chain employs TRBV5-1 and TRBJ1-1; no definite D call. CDR1 is SGHRS, CDR2 YFSETQ, per germline. The length of the CDR3 is 13 residues. The V end lost 4 bases, the J end lost 10 bases, and 17 bases lay between the germline ends. In DNA form, the CDR3 reads TGCGCCAGCAGCCTGGTGACCGCGAGCGGAGCTTTCTTT. Translated: CASSLVTASGAFF. The complete variable domain, with remaining parts taken from reference TRBV5-1 and TRBJ1-1, reads KAGVTQTPRYLIKTRGQQVTLSCSPISGHRSVSWYQQTPGQGLQFLFEYFSETQRNKGNFPGRFSGRQFSNSRSEMNVSTLELGDSALYLCASSLVTASGAFFGQGTRLTVV.

V and J are TRBV9 and TRBJ2-5; 7 nucleotides agree with TRBD1. The V gene's germline CDR1 is SGDLS and CDR2 YYNGEE. The CDR3 is 15 residues long. The junction had 11 bases not matched to a gene; V was cut back by 4 bases and J by 5 bases. DNA for the CDR3: TGTGCCAGCAGCCCCGTGGGGGACAGCCAGGAGACCCAGTACTTC. It translates to CASSPVGDSQETQYF.

This clonotype was recorded many times. The V call is TRBV10-3, the J call TRBJ2-7; no firm D call. The CDR3 length is 11 residues. The germline V and J ends were trimmed by 3 bases and 2 bases, with 2 bases remaining between them. The germline V gene has CDR1 ENHRY and CDR2 SYGVKD. The CDR3 sequence is CAISDPYEQYF. The CDR3, as DNA: TGTGCCATCAGTGATCCCTACGAGCAGTACTTC.

The CDR3 sequence is CSVGENTEAFF. The CDR3 DNA is TGCAGCGTTGGGGAGAACACTGAAGCTTTCTTT. This chain connects TRBV29-1 to TRBJ1-1, with D unclear. Trimming stripped 4 bases from V and 1 base from J, with 4 bases between. Germline V gene data show CDR1 as SQVTM and CDR2 as ANQGSEA. The CDR3 length is 11 residues.

The chain has TRBV7-3 and TRBJ2-5; D is unclear. The CDR3 has 13 amino acids. V lost 5 bases and J lost 3, with 10 bases in between. The V gene's germline CDR1 is SGHTA and CDR2 FQGTGA. CDR3: CASSSHSEETQYF. In DNA, the CDR3 is TGTGCCAGCAGCAGCCACTCGGAAGAGACCCAGTACTTC.

This chain uses TRBV4-1 with TRBJ1-2; 11 nucleotides match TRBD1. CDR1 is MGHRA and CDR2 is YSYEKL in the germline V gene. V lost 3 bases and J lost 7; bases outside the gene matches: 7. CDR3 length: 15 residues. DNA for the CDR3: TGCGCCAGCAGCCAGGGGACAGGGGGTTTCTCTGGCTACACCTTC. Translating it yields CASSQGTGGFSGYTF.

This clonotype was found many times. The chain is built from TRBV19 and TRBJ2-7; 8 nucleotides line up with TRBD1. This CDR3 is 16 amino acids long. Looked up from germline, CDR1 is LNHDA and CDR2 is SQIVND (reference sequence). J was trimmed by 1 base and V by 6 bases; bases with no gene match: 11. The CDR3 sequence: CASSATGTGVSYEQYF. As DNA, the CDR3 is TGTGCCAGTAGCGCCACCGGGACAGGTGTTTCCTACGAGCAGTACTTC. Variable domain in full (rest from reference TRBV19 and TRBJ2-7): DGGITQSPKYLFRKEGQNVTLSCEQNLNHDAMYWYRQDPGQGLRLIYYSQIVNDFQKGDIAEGYSVSREKKESFPLTVTSAQKNPTAFYLCASSATGTGVSYEQYFGPGTRLTVT.

The chain carries TRBV2 and TRBJ2-7; 7 positions match TRBD2. CDR3 size: 15 residues. J was trimmed by 1 base and V by 3 bases; bases with no gene match: 6. Germline V CDR1 and CDR2: SNHLY, FYNNEI. Written as DNA, the CDR3 is TGTGCCAGCAGTGATTGGGCGGGAGAGTCCTACGAGCAGTACTTC. As protein: CASSDWAGESYEQYF.

This chain uses TRBV13 with TRBJ2-7, with TRBD2 identical over 11 bases. The J call may not be correct, given that the DNA end is closer to TRBJ2-5. Germline CDR1 reads PRHDT; CDR2 reads FYEKMQ (reference sequence). This CDR3 comprises 15 residues. The CDR3 region is CASHPTSGSLETQYF. DNA for the CDR3: TGTGCCAGCCATCCCACTAGCGGGAGCTTGGAGACCCAGTACTTC.